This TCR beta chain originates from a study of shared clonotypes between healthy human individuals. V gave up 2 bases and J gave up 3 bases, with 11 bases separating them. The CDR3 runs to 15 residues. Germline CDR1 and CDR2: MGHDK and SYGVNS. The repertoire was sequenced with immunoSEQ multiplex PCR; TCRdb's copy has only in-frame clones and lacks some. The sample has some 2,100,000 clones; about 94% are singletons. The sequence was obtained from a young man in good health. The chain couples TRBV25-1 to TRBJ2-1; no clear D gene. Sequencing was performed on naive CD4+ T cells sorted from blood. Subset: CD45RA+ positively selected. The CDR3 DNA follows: TGTGCCAGCAGTGAAGACGTCAGTGTCTACAATGAGCAGTTCTTC. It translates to CASSEDVSVYNEQFF.